Each of the 21 T cell receptor beta chains below was sequenced from the same sample in a study of T cell changes during pregnancy in multiple sclerosis. The repertoire was sequenced with immunoSEQ multiplex PCR; TCRdb's copy has only in-frame clones and lacks some. The top ten hold around 1.8% of the sample, which has 75,000 to 95,000 clones, around 90% seen once. The source material was peripheral blood, sampled in the first trimester of pregnancy. The receptor source for this set is a female donor in good health, enrolled as a control in a pregnancy study.

The rearrangement joins TRBV7-3 to TRBJ2-3, with a tentative D call TRBD2 (5 bases). The CDR3 is 14 amino acids. CDR1 is SGHTA, CDR2 FQGTGA, per germline. The germline V and J ends were trimmed by 0 bases and 1 base, with 5 bases remaining between them. The CDR3 sequence: CASSLTSGTDTQYF. As DNA, the CDR3 is TGTGCCAGCAGCTTAACTAGCGGCACAGATACGCAGTATTTT.

On this clone: The same CDR3 also results from other DNA sequences found in this sample. In nucleotides, the CDR3 is TGTGCCAGCAGCTTGGGACAGCCGAGCTCTGGAAACACCATATATTTT. Translating gives CASSLGQPSSGNTIYF. The V call is TRBV7-9, the J call TRBJ1-3; 7 positions agree with TRBD1. From germline, CDR1 is SEHNR and CDR2 FQNEAQ (reference sequence). The CDR3 extends over 16 amino acids. V lost 3 bases, J lost 0 bases, and 5 bases stayed unmatched.

The J gene is TRBJ2-5, the V gene TRBV28; TRBD1 matches at 9 bases. This CDR3 is 14 amino acids long. Germline V gene data show CDR1 as MDHEN and CDR2 as SYDVKM. The V and J ends lost 5 bases and 5 bases, in that order; junction bases with no gene match: 6. The CDR3 sequence: CASSTTGTGETQYF. The CDR3 bases are TGTGCCAGCAGTACGACCGGGACAGGGGAGACCCAGTACTTC. Full variable domain (rest looked up from reference TRBV28 and TRBJ2-5): DVKVTQSSRYLVKRTGEKVFLECVQDMDHENMFWYRQDPGLGLRLIYFSYDVKMKEKGDIPEGYSVSREKKERFSLILESASTNQTSMYLCASSTTGTGETQYFGPGTRLLVL.

In regard to this clone: Germline and junction disagree at one end, which may indicate a read error. Here the CDR3 DNA reads TGTGCCAGCACCTTGGGGGGCGTCGGGGGGCCATCAGATACGCAGTATTTT. It translates to CASTLGGVGGPSDTQYF. This sequence joins TRBV5-4 and TRBJ2-3; the D gene is possibly TRBD2 (7 bases). This CDR3 is 17 amino acids long. Germline CDR1 SGHNT, CDR2 YYREEE (reference sequence).

CDR3 nucleotide sequence: TGTGCCAGCAGCTTGGTTGGAGGCTACACTGAAGCTTTCTTT. Amino acids: CASSLVGGYTEAFF. V and J are TRBV5-5 and TRBJ1-1; D not certain. The germline V gene has CDR1 SGHKS and CDR2 YYEKEE (reference sequence). The CDR3 is 14 amino acids. V lost 0 bases and J 3 bases, leaving 9 bases between the germline ends.

In DNA, the CDR3 is TGTGCCAGCAGCTTAGCGGCCCCGGGACAGAGCGAGCAGTACTTC. This gives the protein CASSLAAPGQSEQYF. The V gene is TRBV7-2, the J gene TRBJ2-7; the match to TRBD1 covers 7 bases. The V gene end was trimmed by 0 bases and the J gene end by 6 bases; junction bases not matched to a gene: 8. The CDR3 has 15 residues. Germline V CDR1 and CDR2: SGHTA, FQGNSA.

The chain is built from TRBV7-2 and TRBJ2-1; 7 positions match TRBD1. The V gene's germline CDR1 is SGHTA and CDR2 FQGNSA. The CDR3 totals 14 residues. V was pared by 1 base and J by 6 bases, with 3 bases of the junction left unmatched. CDR3 sequence (DNA): TGTGCCAGCAGCTTAGGGGGACAGATCAATGAGCAGTTCTTC. Translation: CASSLGGQINEQFF.

In this sample, this clone turned up once. The chain employs TRBV7-9 and TRBJ1-1, with TRBD1 as a possible D gene (5 bases). The CDR3 contains 13 residues. V was clipped by 3 bases and J by 3 bases, with 8 bases between them. Germline CDR1 and CDR2: SEHNR and FQNEAQ (reference sequence). CDR3 protein: CASSFSRDTEAFF. In nucleotides, the CDR3 is TGTGCCAGCAGCTTTTCCAGGGACACTGAAGCTTTCTTT. Full variable domain (outside the CDR3, taken from reference TRBV7-9 and TRBJ1-1): DTGVSQNPRHKITKRGQNVTFRCDPISEHNRLYWYRQTLGQGPEFLTYFQNEAQLEKSRLLSDRFSAERPKGSFSTLEIQRTEQGDSAMYLCASSFSRDTEAFFGQGTRLTVV.

The V call is TRBV9, the J call TRBJ2-1, with 10 bases that match TRBD1. Germline CDR1 is SGDLS and CDR2 is YYNGEE. With 2 bases clipped from V and 8 bases from J, the junction kept 4 bases outside the gene matches. There are 14 residues in the CDR3. Written as DNA, the CDR3 is TGTGCCAGCAGCGTCCGGGACAGGGGACATGAGCAGTTCTTC. It translates to CASSVRDRGHEQFF.

CDR3 amino acids: CASRAYFATNEKLFF. The CDR3 bases are TGTGCCAGCAGAGCCTACTTTGCAACTAATGAAAAACTGTTTTTT. The V gene is TRBV27, the J gene TRBJ1-4; D call uncertain. With 6 bases removed from V and 0 bases from J, the gap between germline ends came to 11 bases. This CDR3 spans 15 amino acids. CDR1 MNHEY and CDR2 SMNVEV come from the germline V gene (reference sequence).

The rearrangement uses TRBV11-3 and TRBJ1-1, with D uncertain. Germline CDR1 reads SGHNT; CDR2 reads YENEEA. V was trimmed by 1 base and J by 2 bases, leaving 11 bases between them. CDR3 length: 15 residues. CDR3 DNA: TGTGCCAGCAGCTTAGGGTCGCGGCGAAACACTGAAGCTTTCTTT. Protein sequence: CASSLGSRRNTEAFF.

The V call is TRBV4-3, the J call TRBJ2-5; no definite D call. V shed 0 bases and J shed 1 base, with 6 bases lying between them. There are 14 residues in the CDR3. The germline V gene has CDR1 LGHNA and CDR2 YSLEER. The CDR3, as DNA: TGCGCCAGCAGCCAAGAGCACACCCAAGAGACCCAGTACTTC. Its protein is CASSQEHTQETQYF.

This chain joins TRBV5-1 and TRBJ2-7; 9 nucleotides match TRBD1. The CDR3 length is 14 residues. J lost 6 bases, V lost 0 bases, and 4 bases had no gene match. Germline values: CDR1 SGHRS, CDR2 YFSETQ. Here the CDR3 DNA reads TGCGCCAGCAGCTTGGGTGGGACAGGGACCGAGCAGTACTTC. This codes for CASSLGGTGTEQYF.

This clone was observed a handful of times. The genes are TRBV4-1 and TRBJ1-1; no clear D gene. This CDR3 comprises 14 residues. The V and J ends lost 4 bases and 4 bases respectively, with 13 bases between them. Germline V gene sequence: CDR1 MGHRA, CDR2 YSYEKL. CDR3 in DNA: TGCGCCAGCAGCCCCCGCGGAATGGGCACTGAAGCTTTCTTT. It specifies CASSPRGMGTEAFF.

J is TRBJ2-3 and V is TRBV13; TRBD1 agrees at 7 bases. Per the germline V gene, CDR1 is PRHDT and CDR2 is FYEKMQ (reference sequence). This CDR3 is 14 amino acids long. Germline trimming cut 5 bases from V and 1 base from J; bases unmatched to any gene: 3. CDR3 region: CASSAGQGTDTQYF. In nucleotides, the CDR3 is TGTGCCAGCAGCGCCGGACAGGGCACAGATACGCAGTATTTT.

J is TRBJ2-1 and V is TRBV5-8; 11 bases are a match to TRBD2. This CDR3 region has 15 residues. In germline, CDR1 is SGHTS, CDR2 YDEGEE. V shed 2 bases, J shed 8 bases, and the junction held 6 bases outside the gene matches. CDR3 amino acids: CASSFGLAGGDEQFF. CDR3 coding DNA: TGTGCCAGCAGCTTCGGGCTAGCGGGGGGTGATGAGCAGTTCTTC.

The chain links TRBV7-9 to TRBJ1-2; TRBD1 matches 8 bases. The CDR3 contains 16 residues. J lost 7 bases, V lost 0 bases, and 10 bases had no gene match. Germline loops: CDR1 SEHNR, CDR2 FQNEAQ (reference sequence). The CDR3 nucleotides are TGTGCCAGCAGCTTAGCCTATACGGACAGGGAGAGTGGCTACACCTTC. It yields the protein CASSLAYTDRESGYTF.

The V gene is TRBV5-5, the J gene TRBJ1-1, with D hard to call. Trimming stripped 2 bases from V and 7 bases from J, with 15 bases between. CDR3 length: 14 amino acids. Per the germline V gene, CDR1 is SGHKS and CDR2 is YYEKEE (reference sequence). In nucleotides, the CDR3 is TGTGCCAGCAGCTTTATCTCCCCCTCAGGTGAAGCTTTCTTT. Translated: CASSFISPSGEAFF.

In the case of this clone: A junction boundary mismatches the germline segment, possibly from a read error. J is TRBJ1-4 and V is TRBV6-1; weak D call: TRBD1 (6 bases). This CDR3 has 16 amino acids. Germline V gene data show CDR1 as MNHNS and CDR2 as SASEGT. The CDR3 sequence: CASSQATRGNNEKLFF. The CDR3 nucleotides read TGTGCCAGCAGTCAAGCCACAAGGGGGAATAATGAAAAACTGTTTTTT.

This clone appeared once. The chain carries TRBV27 and TRBJ1-6, with 10 bases identical to TRBD1. The CDR3 totals 16 residues. J was trimmed by 10 bases and V by 5 bases; bases with no gene match: 11. CDR1 and CDR2 (germline): MNHEY, SMNVEV (reference sequence). Written as DNA, the CDR3 is TGTGCCAGCAGTCCTCAGACAGGGGGCGGGCGGTCACCCCTCCACTTT. Amino acids: CASSPQTGGGRSPLHF.

The chain has TRBV27 and TRBJ1-5, with a possible D match to TRBD1 (6 bases). The germline V and J ends were trimmed by 4 bases and 5 bases, with 18 bases remaining between them. Germline V gives CDR1 MNHEY, CDR2 SMNVEV (reference sequence). There are 16 residues in the CDR3. For the CDR3, the DNA is TGTGCCAGCAGTTCCCTCCCAGGAGGGGGGGATCAGCCCCAGCATTTT. This gives the protein CASSSLPGGGDQPQHF.